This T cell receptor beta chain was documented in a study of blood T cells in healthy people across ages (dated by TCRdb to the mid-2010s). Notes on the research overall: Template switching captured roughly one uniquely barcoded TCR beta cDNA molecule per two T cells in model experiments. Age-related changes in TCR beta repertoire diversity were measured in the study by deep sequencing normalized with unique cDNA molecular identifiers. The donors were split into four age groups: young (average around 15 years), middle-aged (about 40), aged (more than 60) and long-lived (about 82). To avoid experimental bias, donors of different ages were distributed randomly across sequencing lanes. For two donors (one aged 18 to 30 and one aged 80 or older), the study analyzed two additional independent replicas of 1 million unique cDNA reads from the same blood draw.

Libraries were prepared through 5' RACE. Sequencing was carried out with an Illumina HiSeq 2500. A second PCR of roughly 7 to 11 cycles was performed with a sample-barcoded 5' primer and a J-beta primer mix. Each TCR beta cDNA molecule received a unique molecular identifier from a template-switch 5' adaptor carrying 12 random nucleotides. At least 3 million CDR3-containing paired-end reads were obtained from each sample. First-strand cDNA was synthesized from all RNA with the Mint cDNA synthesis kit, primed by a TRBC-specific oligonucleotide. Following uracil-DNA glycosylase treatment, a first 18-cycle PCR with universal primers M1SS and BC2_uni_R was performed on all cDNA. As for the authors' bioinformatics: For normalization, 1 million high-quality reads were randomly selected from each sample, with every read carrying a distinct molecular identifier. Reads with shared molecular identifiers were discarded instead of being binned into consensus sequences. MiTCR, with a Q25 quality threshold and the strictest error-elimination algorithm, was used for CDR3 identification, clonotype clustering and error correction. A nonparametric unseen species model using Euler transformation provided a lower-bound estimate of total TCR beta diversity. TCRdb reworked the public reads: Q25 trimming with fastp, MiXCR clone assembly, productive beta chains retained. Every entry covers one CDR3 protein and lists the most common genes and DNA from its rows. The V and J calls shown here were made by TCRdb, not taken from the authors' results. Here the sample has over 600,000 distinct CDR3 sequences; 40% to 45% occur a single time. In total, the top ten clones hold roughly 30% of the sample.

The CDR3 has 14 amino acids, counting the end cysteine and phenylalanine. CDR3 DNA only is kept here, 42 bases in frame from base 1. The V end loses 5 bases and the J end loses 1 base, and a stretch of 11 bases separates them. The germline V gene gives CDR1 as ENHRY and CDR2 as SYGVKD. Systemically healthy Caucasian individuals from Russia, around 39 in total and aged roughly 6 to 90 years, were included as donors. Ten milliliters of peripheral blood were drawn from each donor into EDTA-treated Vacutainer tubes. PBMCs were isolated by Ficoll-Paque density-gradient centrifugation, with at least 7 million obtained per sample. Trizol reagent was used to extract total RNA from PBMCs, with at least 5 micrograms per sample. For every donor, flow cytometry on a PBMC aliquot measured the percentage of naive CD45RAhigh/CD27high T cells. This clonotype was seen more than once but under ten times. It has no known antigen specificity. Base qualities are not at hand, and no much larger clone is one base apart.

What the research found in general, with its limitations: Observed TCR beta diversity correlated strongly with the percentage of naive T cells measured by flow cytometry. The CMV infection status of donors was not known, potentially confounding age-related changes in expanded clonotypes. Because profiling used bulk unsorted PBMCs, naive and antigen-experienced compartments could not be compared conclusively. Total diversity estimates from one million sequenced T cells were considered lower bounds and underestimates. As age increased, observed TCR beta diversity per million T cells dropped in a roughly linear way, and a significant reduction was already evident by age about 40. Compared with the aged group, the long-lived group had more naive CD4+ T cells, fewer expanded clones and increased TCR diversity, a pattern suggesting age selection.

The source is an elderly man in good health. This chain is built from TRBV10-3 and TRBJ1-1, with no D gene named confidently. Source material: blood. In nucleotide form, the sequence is TGTGCCATCAGTCACTCAGGCAGGAACACTGAAGCTTTCTTT. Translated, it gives CAISHSGRNTEAFF.